The sequence of this T cell receptor beta chain was determined in a study of blood T cells in healthy people across ages (dated by TCRdb to between 2014 and 2017). Regarding the complete study: In model experiments, template switching captured roughly one uniquely barcoded TCR beta cDNA molecule for every two T cells. Using deep sequencing normalized with unique cDNA molecular identifiers, the study measured how TCR beta repertoire diversity changes with age. Donors were grouped into four age groups: young (average 16 years), middle-aged (about 38), aged (around 60) and long-lived (approximately 81). To avoid experimental bias, donors of different ages were spread randomly across the sequencing lanes. Two additional independent replicas of 1 million unique cDNA reads from the same blood draw were analyzed for two donors (one aged 18 to 30 and one aged 80 or older).

General findings and caveats noted by the study authors: Since profiling was done on bulk unsorted PBMCs, naive and antigen-experienced compartments could not be conclusively compared. The long-lived group showed more naive CD4+ T cells, fewer expanded clones and increased TCR diversity than the aged group, suggesting age selection. Observed TCR beta diversity correlated strongly with the percentage of naive T cells measured by flow cytometry. Because the CMV infection status of the donors was unknown, age-related changes in expanded clonotypes may potentially have been confounded. As age increased, observed TCR beta diversity per million T cells dropped in a roughly linear way, and a significant reduction was already evident by age 40. Estimates of total diversity based on one million sequenced T cells were regarded as lower bounds and as underestimates.

Library preparation was by 5' RACE. A second PCR of about 6 to 11 cycles was performed with a sample-barcoded 5' primer and a J-beta primer mix. A unique molecular identifier was introduced onto each TCR beta cDNA molecule by a template-switch 5' adaptor carrying 12 random nucleotides. At least 2.5 million CDR3-containing paired-end reads were obtained from each sample. First-strand cDNA synthesis was performed from all RNA using the Mint cDNA synthesis kit, with priming by a TRBC-specific oligonucleotide. Following uracil-DNA glycosylase treatment, a first 18-cycle PCR with universal primers M1SS and BC2_uni_R was performed on all cDNA. The study's own analysis went as follows. For normalization, 1 million high-quality reads, each with a distinct molecular identifier, were randomly selected from each sample. Reads with shared molecular identifiers were discarded instead of being binned into consensus sequences. CDR3 identification, clonotype clustering and error correction used MiTCR with a Q25 quality threshold and the strictest error-elimination algorithm. Lower-bound total TCR beta diversity was estimated with a nonparametric unseen species model using Euler transformation. TCRdb reworked the public reads: Q25 trimming with fastp, MiXCR clone assembly, productive beta chains retained. Every entry covers one CDR3 protein and lists the most common genes and DNA from its rows. These V and J calls derive from TCRdb rather than the authors' analysis. The sample data list fewer than 2 million distinct CDR3 sequences, and about two fifths of these were observed just once. In total, the top ten clones hold 23% of the sample.

Donors were 30 to 45 systemically healthy Caucasian individuals from Russia aged roughly 6 to 90 years. Each donor gave roughly 9 milliliters of peripheral blood, drawn into EDTA-treated Vacutainer tubes. Ficoll-Paque density-gradient centrifugation was used to isolate PBMCs, with at least 6.5 million per sample. Trizol reagent was used to extract total RNA from PBMCs, with at least 5.5 micrograms per sample. The percentages of naive CD45RAhigh/CD27high T cells were determined by flow cytometry on a PBMC aliquot from every donor. A note on this clonotype: The target of this receptor is not known. Base qualities are not provided; no much larger clone lies one nucleotide away.

The CDR3 goes from the cysteine to the phenylalanine over 13 residues. Only the CDR3 DNA is retained, 39 bases long and in frame from the first base. V is pared back by 3 bases and J by 2 bases, with 7 bases lying between the germline termini. CDR1 and CDR2 (SGDLS, YYNGEE) derive from the germline V gene. Recombination connected TRBV9 to TRBJ2-3; the D gene identity is not certain. This receptor was identified in a human donor in good health. The sample taken for sequencing was blood. The DNA sequence is given as TGTGCCAGCAGCGATGAGTTCACAGATACGCAGTATTTT. Its protein reads: CASSDEFTDTQYF.